One sample yielded the 22 T cell receptor beta chains listed below, sequenced in a study of T cell changes during pregnancy in multiple sclerosis. The data were produced by immunoSEQ multiplex PCR, yet TCRdb's version contains in-frame clones alone and is incomplete. The table includes about 43,000 clones, roughly 90% detected once. Specimen: peripheral blood, collected in the second trimester of pregnancy. The receptors stem from a female donor in good health, enrolled as a control in a pregnancy study.

The chain recombines TRBV30 with TRBJ1-4; 7 bases fit TRBD1. Looked up from germline, CDR1 is GTSNPN and CDR2 is SVGIG (reference sequence). This CDR3 has 13 amino acids. Unmatched junction bases numbered 10, after V lost 5 bases and J lost 10 bases. The CDR3 loop is CAWGVQGIGKLFF. In nucleotides, the CDR3 is TGTGCCTGGGGCGTACAGGGGATAGGAAAACTGTTTTTT.

The V and J genes are TRBV5-1 and TRBJ1-4, with 7 bases lining up with TRBD1. Germline CDR1 SGHRS, CDR2 YFSETQ. V lost 7 bases to trimming and J lost 7 bases; unmatched junction nucleotides: 7. There are 13 residues in the CDR3. The CDR3 nucleotides read TGCGCCAGCTCCCCCGGGACAGTTGAAAAACTGTTTTTT. Translation gives CASSPGTVEKLFF.

The chain recombines TRBV19 with TRBJ2-1; 8 bases map to TRBD2. The CDR3 runs 15 residues. After removal of 6 bases from V and 8 bases from J, the junction contained 12 bases not matched to a gene. The germline gives CDR1 LNHDA, CDR2 SQIVND (reference sequence). CDR3 nucleotide sequence: TGTGCCAGTAGGCACACTAGCGGACTTAACGATGAGCAGTTCTTC. Translating gives CASRHTSGLNDEQFF. Variable domain in full (rest from reference TRBV19 and TRBJ2-1): DGGITQSPKYLFRKEGQNVTLSCEQNLNHDAMYWYRQDPGQGLRLIYYSQIVNDFQKGDIAEGYSVSREKKESFPLTVTSAQKNPTAFYLCASRHTSGLNDEQFFGPGTRLTVL.

The V and J genes are TRBV5-1 and TRBJ2-5; 8 nucleotides match TRBD2. The J call is uncertain, as TRBJ2-7 better fits the DNA end. The CDR3 has 14 residues. Germline CDR1 reads SGHRS; CDR2 reads YFSETQ. In nucleotides, the CDR3 is TGCGCCAGCAGCTTTAGCGGGAACCGCTACGAGCAGTACTTC. This sequence encodes CASSFSGNRYEQYF.

CDR3 sequence (DNA): TGTGCCAGCAGCCCCGTCGTAGGGAGTTTTGGAAACACCATATATTTT. Protein: CASSPVVGSFGNTIYF. The rearrangement uses TRBV14 and TRBJ1-3; no clear D gene. Trimming took off 4 bases at V and 3 bases at J, with 16 bases between the two ends. Germline CDR1 and CDR2: SGHDN and FVKESK. This CDR3 contains 16 residues.

The chain joins TRBV5-1 to TRBJ2-7; 8 positions match TRBD1. Germline assignment: CDR1 SGHRS and CDR2 YFSETQ. Germline trimming cut 0 bases from V and 5 bases from J; bases unmatched to any gene: 13. This CDR3 has 17 amino acids. CDR3 amino acids: CASSLVPRTGRLHEQYF. The CDR3 DNA reads TGCGCCAGCAGCTTGGTCCCCAGGACAGGGAGACTCCACGAGCAGTACTTC.

This chain joins TRBV5-6 and TRBJ2-2; tentatively, D is TRBD2 (5 bases). The CDR3 runs 15 residues. CDR1 is SGHDT and CDR2 is YYEEEE in the germline V gene. V lost 6 bases to trimming and J lost 5 bases, with 17 bases between them. The CDR3 is CASTGRARGTGELFF. The CDR3 nucleotides read TGTGCCAGCACGGGAAGGGCTCGTGGAACCGGGGAGCTGTTTTTT. Based on the CDR3 plus reference TRBV5-6 and TRBJ2-2, the full variable domain is DAGVTQSPTHLIKTRGQQVTLRCSPKSGHDTVSWYQQALGQGPQFIFQYYEEEERQRGNFPDRFSGHQFPNYSSELNVNALLLGDSALYLCASTGRARGTGELFFGEGSRLTVL.

V is TRBV30 and J is TRBJ2-3; 10 bases fit TRBD2. With V trimmed by 3 bases and J by 2 bases, 8 bases remained unmatched. The CDR3 consists of 16 residues. The germline V gene has CDR1 GTSNPN and CDR2 SVGIG (reference sequence). The CDR3: CAWSQWTSGVTDTQYF. CDR3 DNA: TGTGCCTGGAGCCAGTGGACTAGCGGAGTCACAGATACGCAGTATTTT. The variable domain in full, completed from reference TRBV30 and TRBJ2-3, reads SQTIHQWPATLVQPVGSPLSLECTVEGTSNPNLYWYRQAAGRGLQLLFYSVGIGQISSEVPQNLSASRPQDRQFILSSKKLLLSDSGFYLCAWSQWTSGVTDTQYFGPGTRLTVL.

This clone occurred a few times. This sequence joins TRBV4-2 and TRBJ2-7, with D perhaps matching TRBD2 (5 bases). Germline CDR1 LGHNA, CDR2 YNFKEQ. V lost 4 bases to trimming and J lost 6 bases, with 13 bases between them. This CDR3 is 13 amino acids long. The CDR3 sequence: CASSPNRLSEQYF. In nucleotides, the CDR3 is TGTGCCAGCAGCCCTAATCGACTAAGCGAGCAGTACTTC.

The chain has TRBV10-3 and TRBJ1-1; D call uncertain. The V end lost 3 bases, the J end lost 1 base, and 6 bases lay between the germline ends. Per the germline V gene, CDR1 is ENHRY and CDR2 is SYGVKD. This CDR3 region has 13 residues. CDR3 amino acids: CAISDDKNTEAFF. CDR3 DNA sequence: TGTGCCATCAGTGATGACAAGAACACTGAAGCTTTCTTT.

The genes are TRBV30 and TRBJ2-7; D not certain. This CDR3 has 10 residues. Deletions cut 2 bases from V and 3 bases from J, with 2 bases between. Germline V gives CDR1 GTSNPN, CDR2 SVGIG (reference sequence). The CDR3: CAWSHYEQYF. CDR3 sequence (DNA): TGTGCCTGGAGTCACTACGAGCAGTACTTC.

The chain joins TRBV27 to TRBJ2-2; D uncertain. CDR1 is MNHEY, CDR2 SMNVEV, per germline (reference sequence). CDR3 size: 15 residues. Trimming cost V 6 bases and J 1 base, with 12 bases left between them. The CDR3 nucleotides read TGTGCCAGCAGGATGAGGCCGGGGAACACCGGGGAGCTGTTTTTT. Amino acids: CASRMRPGNTGELFF.

The chain recombines TRBV9 with TRBJ2-2; 9 nucleotides align to TRBD1. The germline gives CDR1 SGDLS, CDR2 YYNGEE. The CDR3 consists of 15 residues. Trimming took 5 bases from V and 3 from J; bases not matched to a gene: 5. For the CDR3, the DNA is TGTGCCAGCAGGGCCGGGACAGGGTACACCGGGGAGCTGTTTTTT. Its translation is CASRAGTGYTGELFF.

The chain couples TRBV19 to TRBJ1-1, with D hard to call. The CDR3 sequence is 15 residues long. The germline gives CDR1 LNHDA, CDR2 SQIVND (reference sequence). Trimming took 8 bases from V and 2 from J, leaving 18 bases between them. CDR3 region: CASGRHPTFNTEAFF. The CDR3 bases are TGTGCCAGTGGTAGACATCCCACCTTTAACACTGAAGCTTTCTTT.

This sequence joins TRBV7-9 and TRBJ1-2, with 12 positions matching TRBD1. After removal of 5 bases from V and 2 bases from J, the junction contained 6 bases not matched to a gene. The germline CDR1 and CDR2 sequences are SEHNR and FQNEAQ (reference sequence). This CDR3 region has 16 residues. For the CDR3, the DNA is TGTGCCAGCAGCGCCCGGGACAGGGGGCCGAACTATGGCTACACCTTC. It translates to CASSARDRGPNYGYTF.

The chain uses TRBV21-1 and TRBJ2-1; no DNA check was done on the table's D call, TRBD2. TRBV21-1 is a known pseudogene. The CDR3 is made up of 14 amino acids. In DNA, the CDR3 is TGTGCCAGCAGCCCCCTCCGGACTACCAATGAGCAGTTCTTC. It is translated as CASSPLRTTNEQFF.

This chain links TRBV30 with TRBJ2-5; 10 nucleotides match TRBD1. Germline V gene lookup returns CDR1 GTSNPN and CDR2 SVGIG (reference sequence). With 2 bases clipped from V and 1 base from J, the junction kept 7 bases outside the gene matches. The CDR3 is 16 residues long. The CDR3 coding sequence is TGTGCCTGGAGTCAGGGGGACAGGGGAACCCAAGAGACCCAGTACTTC. It specifies CAWSQGDRGTQETQYF.

V is TRBV7-2 and J is TRBJ1-5; possibly TRBD1 for D (6 bases). The CDR3 length is 14 residues. Germline V gene data show CDR1 as SGHTA and CDR2 as FQGNSA. Trimming removed 4 bases at V and 3 bases at J, with 10 bases between. CDR3 residues: CASSSGQLNQPQHF. CDR3 coding DNA: TGTGCCAGCAGCTCCGGACAGCTCAATCAGCCCCAGCATTTT.

This chain uses TRBV9 with TRBJ2-1; 9 positions agree with TRBD2. Germline V gives CDR1 SGDLS, CDR2 YYNGEE. This CDR3 has 16 residues. The J segment lost 8 bases and the V segment lost 3 bases, leaving 12 bases of the junction unmatched. This CDR3 is CASSEGGRGGVDEQFF. DNA for the CDR3: TGTGCCAGCAGCGAGGGAGGGCGGGGGGGCGTCGATGAGCAGTTCTTC.

J is TRBJ2-5 and V is TRBV25-1, with D unclear. V lost 9 bases, J lost 2 bases, and 22 bases lay in between. The length of the CDR3 is 16 residues. Per germline, CDR1 MGHDK and CDR2 SYGVNS. CDR3 bases: TGTGCCAGTCCCCACCGGGTCGAACTTTTTCAAGAGACCCAGTACTTC. Its protein is CASPHRVELFQETQYF.

The gene calls are TRBV2 and TRBJ2-4; 9 nucleotides align to TRBD1. Per the germline V gene, CDR1 is SNHLY and CDR2 is FYNNEI. V lost 5 bases to trimming and J lost 7 bases; unmatched junction nucleotides: 15. CDR3 length: 17 amino acids. CDR3 nucleotides: TGTGCCAGCAGTCCAGTCCCGGGACAGGGAACGGGGAACATTCAGTACTTC. Protein product: CASSPVPGQGTGNIQYF.

This clone was seen once. The chain employs TRBV9 and TRBJ2-2; maybe TRBD1 (6 bases). Germline V gene sequence: CDR1 SGDLS, CDR2 YYNGEE. This CDR3 is 15 amino acids long. V lost 3 bases to trimming and J lost 1 base, with 10 bases between them. The chain's CDR3 is CASSAPGQNTGELFF. Here the CDR3 DNA reads TGTGCCAGCAGCGCTCCGGGACAGAACACCGGGGAGCTGTTTTTT. The full variable domain, completed using reference TRBV9 and TRBJ2-2, is DSGVTQTPKHLITATGQRVTLRCSPRSGDLSVYWYQQSLDQGLQFLIQYYNGEERAKGNILERFSAQQFPDLHSELNLSSLELGDSALYFCASSAPGQNTGELFFGEGSRLTVL.